This T cell receptor (beta chain) was captured in a study of blood T cell repertoires in COVID-19 (dated by TCRdb to 2020 to 2022). With regard to the full study: Samples from collaborators originated in the United States, Italy and Spain and spanned both the acute and convalescent phases of COVID-19. The sample metadata nearly always contained a de-identified subject ID, COVID-19 status, age in years and sex. Deeply sampled blood TCRbeta repertoires from subjects exposed to, actively infected with, or recovered from COVID-19 were included in the dataset. The prospective study material was composed of cDNA or gDNA derived from T cells, B-cell-depleted T cells, or PBMCs. The repertoires were released in a freely available public database intended as a resource for research on the immune response to SARS-CoV-2. Samples came from the ongoing ImmuneRACE study (first 160 participants) plus 1,254 subjects from 6 global collaborators. HLA class I and class II types, where available, came from metadata supplied by the sample provider rather than from assay-based typing.

Findings and caveats that apply to the study as a whole: The quantity of clinical and demographic metadata differed by source and by participant and was supplied without curation.

For this clone: Its antigen is not yet known. Base qualities were left out, and no much larger clone turns up one base away.

CDR1 and CDR2 were assigned from the germline V gene as SGHAT and FQNNGV. The CDR3, from cysteine to phenylalanine, totals 14 residues. The entry retains the CDR3 DNA only, 42 bases that are in frame from base 1. V is pared back by 0 bases and J by 9 bases, with 12 bases lying between the germline termini. The immunoSEQ Assay, a bias-controlled multiplex PCR, was used to amplify TCRbeta CDR3 regions from genomic DNA. The authors' pipeline ran thus. Nucleated cell counts per sample were estimated from amplification of reference gene primers within the assay. To quantify the absolute abundance of each unique TCRbeta CDR3 rearrangement, sequence reads were collapsed and filtered. For each sample, productive Simpson clonality was calculated as the square root of Simpson's diversity index across productive rearrangements. TCRdb stores this immuneACCESS table with in-frame sequences only. Part of the clones is absent; in the studies checked, under half of the shortfall reflects unresolved V genes, and no reason is known for the rest. V, J and clone size reflect that table, while D and trimming were determined from the DNA. The sample contains about 88,000 clones, 90% of them found a single time. 5% to 7% of the sample rests with the top ten.

One collaborating source in Seattle enrolled patients during active infection and followed them longitudinally through the course of disease. Each collaborating institution followed its own protocols to collect whole blood in K2EDTA tubes. For TCRbeta analysis, collaborator samples were shipped as frozen whole blood, as isolated PBMCs, or as DNA extracted from either sample type. Sequencing was performed on peripheral blood. The chain is encoded by TRBV11-2 joined to TRBJ1-3, with the D gene too uncertain to name. The sequence derives from a man aged 18 to 35 with COVID-19, enrolled during active disease. CDR3 reads: CASSLDSGRATIYF. The DNA sequence is TGTGCCAGCAGCTTAGATTCTGGGAGGGCCACCATATATTTT.